The clone carrying this T cell receptor beta chain was seen once. Its antigen is still unknown. These data come from a study of cytomegalovirus exposure and HLA in healthy donors. Study-wide points: Earlier findings revealed that most TCR beta V segments proved productive either about 87% or about 30% of the time. In vitro experiments confirmed that a few CMV-associated chains were specific for CMV antigens.

PCR used 60 Vbeta primers and 13 Jbeta primers. As handled by the study authors: Later work found tens of millions of unique TCR beta chains, with roughly 11 million shared. Method: immunoSEQ multiplex PCR; TCRdb's copy keeps in-frame clones and lacks some. Clone size and the V and J calls come from that table; the DNA yielded D and trimming. The table has roughly 100,000 clones, about four fifths seen once. This clonotype was obtained from a woman between 40 and 50 years old in good health and CMV-seronegative. Material for sequencing was PBMCs.

CDR3 residues: CASSPWPSGGTDTQYF. The CDR3 coding sequence is TGTGCCAGCTCACCATGGCCTAGCGGAGGCACAGATACGCAGTATTTT. This chain connects TRBV18 to TRBJ2-3; 7 positions match TRBD2. The CDR3 is made up of 16 amino acids. The V gene end was trimmed by 2 bases and the J gene end by 1 base; junction bases not matched to a gene: 6. Germline CDR1 reads KGHSH; CDR2 reads LQKENI.